The 24 T cell receptor beta chains below all came from one sample that was sequenced in a study of cytomegalovirus exposure and HLA in healthy donors. PCR employed 60 Vbeta and 13 Jbeta primers. Assay: immunoSEQ multiplex PCR; the TCRdb copy retains only in-frame clones and omits some. The sample holds 200,000 to 250,000 clones; under 85% are singletons and the top ten take 10%. Specimen: PBMCs. Receptor source: a woman aged 50 to 60 in good health and CMV-seropositive.

The chain employs TRBV19 and TRBJ1-2; the D gene is possibly TRBD1 (5 bases). Trimming took off 3 bases at V and 4 bases at J, with 21 bases between the two ends. The length of the CDR3 is 17 residues. Per germline, CDR1 LNHDA and CDR2 SQIVND (reference sequence). CDR3 sequence (DNA): TGTGCCAGTAGTATGATCTATCTCGGGGGAAGGATCTATGGCTACACCTTC. This sequence encodes CASSMIYLGGRIYGYTF. The full variable domain, in which reference TRBV19 and TRBJ1-2 provide the parts outside the CDR3, is DGGITQSPKYLFRKEGQNVTLSCEQNLNHDAMYWYRQDPGQGLRLIYYSQIVNDFQKGDIAEGYSVSREKKESFPLTVTSAQKNPTAFYLCASSMIYLGGRIYGYTFGSGTRLTVV.

This clone came up a few times. The V call is TRBV15, the J call TRBJ1-5; no definite D call. This CDR3 is built from 13 residues. Trimming took off 10 bases at V and 0 bases at J, with 10 bases between the two ends. CDR1 is LNHNV and CDR2 is YYDKDF in the germline V gene (reference sequence). The CDR3 region is CASRGGSNQPQHF. DNA of the CDR3: TGTGCCAGCCGAGGCGGTAGCAATCAGCCCCAGCATTTT.

V usage is TRBV4-2 and J usage is TRBJ2-1; 7 bases agree with TRBD1. Trimming removed 4 bases from V and 8 bases from J; junction bases left unmatched: 14. The CDR3 length is 16 residues. Germline-derived CDR1 and CDR2 are LGHNA and YNFKEQ. CDR3 in amino acids: CASSRKEGAGEDEQFF. The CDR3 DNA reads TGTGCCAGCAGCCGGAAAGAGGGGGCGGGTGAGGATGAGCAGTTCTTC.

This clone was detected only a few times. This rearrangement joins TRBV29-1 to TRBJ1-1; 7 bases agree with TRBD1. CDR3 length equals 12 residues. Germline V gene lookup returns CDR1 SQVTM and CDR2 ANQGSEA. The V segment lost 7 bases and the J segment 2 bases; nucleotides outside the gene matches: 4. This CDR3 is CSADRANTEAFF. The CDR3 nucleotides read TGCAGCGCAGACAGGGCTAACACTGAAGCTTTCTTT.

This rearrangement joins TRBV6-1 to TRBJ2-7, with 8 bases lining up with TRBD1. The germline V gene encodes CDR1 MNHNS and CDR2 SASEGT. This CDR3 has 15 amino acids. Trimming cost V 6 bases and J 1 base; bases outside gene matches: 8. In nucleotides, the CDR3 is TGTGCCAGCAGGTTCCTGGACAGGGATTCCTACGAGCAGTACTTC. Translating gives CASRFLDRDSYEQYF.

J is TRBJ2-7 and V is TRBV19, with D maybe TRBD1 (6 bases). CDR1 is LNHDA and CDR2 is SQIVND in the germline V gene (reference sequence). The germline V and J ends were trimmed by 5 bases and 5 bases, with 19 bases remaining between them. The CDR3 is 15 amino acids. This CDR3 is CASSLGDNSPDEQYF. Here the CDR3 DNA reads TGTGCCAGTAGTTTAGGGGACAACTCCCCCGACGAGCAGTACTTC. Supplemented by reference TRBV19 and TRBJ2-7, the full variable domain reads DGGITQSPKYLFRKEGQNVTLSCEQNLNHDAMYWYRQDPGQGLRLIYYSQIVNDFQKGDIAEGYSVSREKKESFPLTVTSAQKNPTAFYLCASSLGDNSPDEQYFGPGTRLTVT.

The chain joins TRBV2 to TRBJ1-2, with D possibly matching TRBD1 (5 bases). Per the germline V gene, CDR1 is SNHLY and CDR2 is FYNNEI. This CDR3 is built from 10 residues. The V end was cut by 6 bases, the J end by 13 bases, with 12 bases between. The CDR3 is CASRIRVVTF. CDR3 sequence (DNA): TGTGCCAGCAGGATCAGGGTGGTCACCTTC.

The chain joins TRBV19 to TRBJ1-1; D uncertain. This CDR3 is 16 amino acids long. The V gene lost 1 base and the J gene lost 4 bases, with 16 bases spanning the gap. Germline assignment: CDR1 LNHDA and CDR2 SQIVND (reference sequence). In nucleotides, the CDR3 is TGTGCCAGTAGTATAGGGGGTTGGGGAGAGGGCACTGAAGCTTTCTTT. Translation: CASSIGGWGEGTEAFF.

The CDR3 DNA is TGTGCCAGCAGAGCCGGGACCGCGGGAGGAAACACCATATATTTT. Its protein is CASRAGTAGGNTIYF. The chain carries TRBV6-6 and TRBJ1-3, with a possible D match to TRBD1 (5 bases). Germline V CDR1 and CDR2: MNHNY, SVGAGI (reference sequence). This CDR3 is 15 amino acids long. V lost 6 bases, J lost 4 bases, and 16 bases lay in between.

This clone came up once. The V gene is TRBV12-5, the J gene TRBJ2-2, with a possible D match to TRBD2 (6 bases). V was clipped by 2 bases and J by 5 bases, with 21 bases between them. The CDR3 runs 18 residues. Germline values: CDR1 LGHNT, CDR2 FRNRAP. The CDR3 region has the DNA TGTGCTAGTGGTTTGCCCGCCGGAGGGGTGGTCGTGACCGGGGAGCTGTTTTTT. It translates to CASGLPAGGVVVTGELFF.

V gene TRBV5-4 combines with J gene TRBJ1-2, with 7 bases lining up with TRBD1. The CDR3 is 11 amino acids. Per the germline V gene, CDR1 is SGHNT and CDR2 is YYREEE (reference sequence). The V gene end was trimmed by 1 base and the J gene end by 13 bases; junction bases not matched to a gene: 4. The CDR3 here is CASSLTGETTF. The CDR3 nucleotides read TGTGCCAGCAGCTTGACAGGGGAGACCACCTTC.

This clone was found once. The chain uses TRBV28 and TRBJ2-6; the D gene is possibly TRBD2 (5 bases). Germline V lookup: CDR1 MDHEN, CDR2 SYDVKM. This CDR3 contains 16 residues. V was clipped by 5 bases and J by 0 bases, with 11 bases between them. Here the CDR3 reads CASSTRANSGANVLTF. CDR3 sequence (DNA): TGTGCCAGCAGTACGAGGGCGAACTCTGGGGCCAACGTCCTGACTTTC.

For this clone: Other DNA sequences in this sample translate to the same CDR3. This chain links TRBV11-2 with TRBJ2-5; D remains ambiguous. V lost 0 bases and J 5 bases, leaving 4 bases between the germline ends. Per germline, CDR1 SGHAT and CDR2 FQNNGV. The CDR3 spans 12 residues. As DNA, the CDR3 is TGTGCCAGCAGCTTAGATCGGGAGACCCAGTACTTC. Translating gives CASSLDRETQYF.

This clone has more than one count but fewer than ten. The chain employs TRBV4-1 and TRBJ2-1; 8 nucleotides line up with TRBD2. There are 15 residues in the CDR3. J lost 7 bases, V lost 0 bases, and 5 bases had no gene match. Germline-derived CDR1 and CDR2 are MGHRA and YSYEKL. CDR3 region: CASSQDSGGANEQFF. DNA for the CDR3: TGCGCCAGCAGCCAAGATTCGGGGGGGGCTAATGAGCAGTTCTTC.

This clone was observed a few times. CDR3 protein: CASSPGQGTNEKLFF. The CDR3 DNA sequence: TGTGCCAGCAGCCCTGGACAGGGGACTAATGAAAAACTGTTTTTT. The rearrangement joins TRBV7-9 to TRBJ1-4, with 9 bases matching TRBD1. Germline assignment: CDR1 SEHNR and CDR2 FQNEAQ (reference sequence). This CDR3 contains 15 residues. Trimming cost V 5 bases and J 2 bases; bases outside gene matches: 3.

The V and J genes are TRBV2 and TRBJ2-7; 8 nucleotides agree with TRBD1. The ends lost 4 bases at V and 2 bases at J; junction bases unmatched: 4. Germline loops: CDR1 SNHLY, CDR2 FYNNEI. The CDR3 covers 14 residues. In nucleotides, the CDR3 is TGTGCCAGCAGTGGGACAGGGAATCCCTACGAGCAGTACTTC. Protein product: CASSGTGNPYEQYF.

This rearrangement joins TRBV27 to TRBJ1-2; the match to TRBD1 covers 9 bases. Per germline, CDR1 MNHEY and CDR2 SMNVEV (reference sequence). With V trimmed by 6 bases and J by 7 bases, 9 bases remained unmatched. This CDR3 is built from 14 residues. DNA for the CDR3: TGTGCCAGCAGCTTAACAGGGGGCGTTCGTGGCTACACCTTC. Residues: CASSLTGGVRGYTF.

V gene TRBV6-6 combines with J gene TRBJ2-5, with TRBD1 matching over 7 bases. The CDR3 runs 14 residues. V lost 1 base and J lost 7; bases outside the gene matches: 6. The germline gives CDR1 MNHNY, CDR2 SVGAGI (reference sequence). The CDR3 nucleotides are TGTGCCAGCAGTTACTTTACACAGGGGACGACCCAGTACTTC. Residues: CASSYFTQGTTQYF.

With respect to this clone: Relative to the germline gene, one junction end is altered; a read error may explain this. This chain links TRBV7-9 with TRBJ1-2; D is possibly TRBD1 (5 bases). This CDR3 has 13 residues. In germline, CDR1 is SEHNR, CDR2 FQNEAQ (reference sequence). For the CDR3, the DNA is TGTGTCAGCAGCCCAGGGTTGACTTTGAGCTACACCTTC. The encoded protein is CVSSPGLTLSYTF.

J is TRBJ2-7 and V is TRBV19, with 7 bases identical to TRBD2. Germline values: CDR1 LNHDA, CDR2 SQIVND (reference sequence). This CDR3 contains 13 residues. The V segment lost 4 bases and the J segment 3 bases; nucleotides outside the gene matches: 3. The CDR3 region is CASSTPGGYEQYF. In nucleotides, the CDR3 is TGTGCCAGTAGTACCCCGGGAGGCTACGAGCAGTACTTC. Full variable domain (rest looked up from reference TRBV19 and TRBJ2-7): DGGITQSPKYLFRKEGQNVTLSCEQNLNHDAMYWYRQDPGQGLRLIYYSQIVNDFQKGDIAEGYSVSREKKESFPLTVTSAQKNPTAFYLCASSTPGGYEQYFGPGTRLTVT.

The chain recombines TRBV18 with TRBJ1-4; D uncertain. The CDR3 has 13 amino acids. Trimming stripped 2 bases from V and 4 bases from J, with 5 bases between. Germline values: CDR1 KGHSH, CDR2 LQKENI. The CDR3 region has the DNA TGTGCCAGCTCACCAACACGTAATGAAAAACTGTTTTTT. It codes for CASSPTRNEKLFF. The full variable domain, with the rest looked up from reference TRBV18 and TRBJ1-4, is NAGVMQNPRHLVRRRGQEARLRCSPMKGHSHVYWYRQLPEEGLKFMVYLQKENIIDESGMPKERFSAEFPKEGPSILRIQQVVRGDSAAYFCASSPTRNEKLFFGSGTQLSVL.

J is TRBJ1-5 and V is TRBV6-1; tentatively, D is TRBD1 (6 bases). The CDR3 has 14 residues. Trimming pared 4 bases from V and 3 bases from J, leaving 10 bases between. Germline V gene lookup returns CDR1 MNHNS and CDR2 SASEGT. The CDR3 region has the DNA TGTGCCAGCAGTGCTGGACAGACCAATCAGCCCCAGCATTTT. Translated, it gives CASSAGQTNQPQHF.

CDR3 residues: CASGVGQGETQYF. CDR3 bases: TGTGCCAGCGGAGTCGGACAGGGCGAGACCCAGTACTTC. The V call is TRBV7-7, the J call TRBJ2-5; 8 bases are shared with TRBD1. Germline CDR1 reads SSHAT; CDR2 reads FNYEAQ (reference sequence). This CDR3 is built from 13 residues. Trimming at V came to 8 bases and at J to 5 bases, leaving 7 bases not matched to a gene.

The rearrangement joins TRBV29-1 to TRBJ2-5, with 11 positions matching TRBD2. The junction had 11 bases not matched to a gene; V was cut back by 7 bases and J by 7 bases. Germline V gene data show CDR1 as SQVTM and CDR2 as ANQGSEA. CDR3 length: 14 residues. In DNA, the CDR3 is TGCAGCGGTAGACTAGCGGGGCTCGGGGGGACCCAGTACTTC. This translates into CSGRLAGLGGTQYF. Looking up the rest from reference TRBV29-1 and TRBJ2-5 gives the full variable domain: SAVISQKPSRDICQRGTSLTIQCQVDSQVTMMFWYRQQPGQSLTLIATANQGSEATYESGFVIDKFPISRPNLTFSTLTVSNMSPEDSSIYLCSGRLAGLGGTQYFGPGTRLLVL.